This TCR beta chain appears in the sequencing data of a study of identical twins. Germline V gene data show CDR1 as SEHNR and CDR2 as FQNEAQ (reference sequence). The CDR3 contains 17 residues. V lost 4 bases, J lost 6 bases, and 11 bases stayed unmatched. Using its own MiXCR run on the 5' RACE reads, TCRdb lists one record per CDR3 protein. The table lists about 790,000 distinct CDR3 sequences, around a sixth of them singletons. This sample was shared with a second study, whose subject was T cells expressing NK-cell markers.

The V gene is TRBV7-9, the J gene TRBJ2-1, with 11 bases that match TRBD2. The TCR comes from a woman aged 18-29 years in good health. Specimen: PBMCs. This CDR3 is CASSSDRRLAGINEQFF. CDR3 bases: TGTGCCAGCAGCTCGGACAGGCGACTAGCGGGAATCAATGAGCAGTTCTTC.